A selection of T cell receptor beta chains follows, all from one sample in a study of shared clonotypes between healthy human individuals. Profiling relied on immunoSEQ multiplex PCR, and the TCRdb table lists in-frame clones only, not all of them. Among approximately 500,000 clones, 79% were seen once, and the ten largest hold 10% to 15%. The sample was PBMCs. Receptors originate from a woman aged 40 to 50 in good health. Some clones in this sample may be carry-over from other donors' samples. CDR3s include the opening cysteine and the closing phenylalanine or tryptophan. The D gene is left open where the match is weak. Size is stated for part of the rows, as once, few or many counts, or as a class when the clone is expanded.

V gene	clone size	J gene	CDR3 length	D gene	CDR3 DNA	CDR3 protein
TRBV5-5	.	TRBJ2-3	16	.	TGTGCCAGCAGCTGGGAGGGTGGACAGGCGGCAGATACGCAGTATTTT	CASSWEGGQAADTQYF
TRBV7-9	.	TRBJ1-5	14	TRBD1	TGTGCCAGCAGCGCGACAGGGGCCGATCAGCCCCAGCATTTT	CASSATGADQPQHF
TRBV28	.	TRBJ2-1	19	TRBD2	TGTGCCAGCAGTTTCCTATCGCGTAGACTAGCGGGGGGCCCCAATGAGCAGTTCTTC	CASSFLSRRLAGGPNEQFF
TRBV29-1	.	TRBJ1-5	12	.	TGCAGCGTTGAAGGGGCCAATCAGCCCCAGCATTTT	CSVEGANQPQHF
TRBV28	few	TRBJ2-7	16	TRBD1	TGTGCCAGCAGCTCCCCGGGACAGATGGACCGCTACGAGCAGTACTTC	CASSSPGQMDRYEQYF
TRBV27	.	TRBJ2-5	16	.	TGTGCCAGCAGTTTAGAGGCCCCCCCGTACCAAGAGACCCAGTACTTC	CASSLEAPPYQETQYF
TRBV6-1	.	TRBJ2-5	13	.	TGTGCCAGCAAACTCACGGGGCAAGAGACCCAGTACTTC	CASKLTGQETQYF
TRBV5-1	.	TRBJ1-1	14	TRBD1	TGCGCCAGCAGCCTAGGACAGGATCACACTGAAGCTTTCTTT	CASSLGQDHTEAFF
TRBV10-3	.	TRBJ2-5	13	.	TGTGCCATCAGTGATGGGGCCACAGAGACCCAGTACTTC	CAISDGATETQYF
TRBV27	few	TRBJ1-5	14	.	TGTGCCAGCAGCTTTACAGGGAGAGGACAGCCCCAGCATTTT	CASSFTGRGQPQHF
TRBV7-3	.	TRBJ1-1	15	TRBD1	TGTGCCAGCAGCTCTCAGGGGGCGGCGAGCACTGAAGCTTTCTTT	CASSSQGAASTEAFF
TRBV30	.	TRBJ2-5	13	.	TGTGCCTGGACGGGCGATATCCAAGAGACCCAGTACTTC	CAWTGDIQETQYF
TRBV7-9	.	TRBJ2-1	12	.	TGTGCCAGCAGCCCCGTGGAAATTGAGCAGTTCTTC	CASSPVEIEQFF
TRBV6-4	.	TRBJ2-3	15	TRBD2	TGTGCCAGCAGTGAAGGGGCTAGCGGGGGAAATACGCAGTATTTT	CASSEGASGGNTQYF
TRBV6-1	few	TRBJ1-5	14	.	TGTGCCAGCAGTGCACGAGATAGCAATCAGCCCCAGCATTTT	CASSARDSNQPQHF
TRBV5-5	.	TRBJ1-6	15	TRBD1	TGTGCCAGCAGCCCCGGGCAGGGGGCGGATTCACCCCTCCACTTT	CASSPGQGADSPLHF
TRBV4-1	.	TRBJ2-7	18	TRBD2	TGCGCCAGCAGCCAAGAGGGGGGGGTGTTGGGGAGTAGGAACGAGCAGTACTTC	CASSQEGGVLGSRNEQYF
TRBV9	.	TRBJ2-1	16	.	TGTGCCAGCAGCCCTTCCGGAGGGCTCTCTGCCTCTGAGCAGTTCTTC	CASSPSGGLSASEQFF
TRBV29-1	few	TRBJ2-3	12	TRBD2	TGCAGCGTTATTAGCGGGGGAGATACGCAGTATTTT	CSVISGGDTQYF
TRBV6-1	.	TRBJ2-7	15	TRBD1	TGTGCCAGCACACCGGGGACAGGCCTACTTTACGAGCAGTACTTC	CASTPGTGLLYEQYF
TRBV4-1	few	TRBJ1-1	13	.	TGCGCCAGCAGCCAAGATACGGACCTGGAAGCTTTCTTT	CASSQDTDLEAFF
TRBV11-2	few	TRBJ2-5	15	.	TGTGCCAGCAGCCCCTCCCCGGGGCAGCAAGAGACCCAGTACTTC	CASSPSPGQQETQYF
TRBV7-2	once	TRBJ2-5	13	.	TGTGCCAGCAGCTTCCTCGCGTGGGAGACCCAGTACTTC	CASSFLAWETQYF
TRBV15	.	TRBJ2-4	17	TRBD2	TGTGCCACCAGCAAGGGACTAGCGGGAGATTCCAAAAACATTCAGTACTTC	CATSKGLAGDSKNIQYF
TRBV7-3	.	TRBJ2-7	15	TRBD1	TGTGCCAGCAGCTTTTCGGGGGACAGGGCCTACGAGCAGTACTTC	CASSFSGDRAYEQYF
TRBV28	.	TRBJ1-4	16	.	TGTGCCAGCAGTTTACCCGCACCGGGCCAAAATGAAAAACTGTTTTTT	CASSLPAPGQNEKLFF
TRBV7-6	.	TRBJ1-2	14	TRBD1	TGTGCCAGCAGCTTAGGGGACAGTCTTTATGGCTACACCTTC	CASSLGDSLYGYTF
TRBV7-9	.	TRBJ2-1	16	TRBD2	TGTGCCAGCAGCTTAATTGCTAGCGGGAGGGGGGGTGAGCAGTTCTTC	CASSLIASGRGGEQFF
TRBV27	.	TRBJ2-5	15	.	TGTGCCAGCAGTTCATCGCCCCACAAGCGAGAGACCCAGTACTTC	CASSSSPHKRETQYF
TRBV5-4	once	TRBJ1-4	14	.	TGTGCCAGCAGCTTGGACCCCCTGAGTGAAAAACTGTTTTTT	CASSLDPLSEKLFF
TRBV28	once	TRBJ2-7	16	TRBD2	TGTGCCAGCACATACAGGACTAGCGGGAGTTCCTACGAGCAGTACTTC	CASTYRTSGSSYEQYF
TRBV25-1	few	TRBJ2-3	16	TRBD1	TGTGCCAGCAGTGAAATCGGACAGGGGGCCACAGATACGCAGTATTTT	CASSEIGQGATDTQYF
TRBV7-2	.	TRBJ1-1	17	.	TGTGCCAGCAGCCCCACTACCCTCAGGGCAGTCAACACTGAAGCTTTCTTT	CASSPTTLRAVNTEAFF
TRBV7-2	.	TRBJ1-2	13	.	TGTGCCAGCAGCTCCCCGGTGGTCGCAGGCTACACCTTC	CASSSPVVAGYTF
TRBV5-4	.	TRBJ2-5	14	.	TGTGCCAGCAGCCTGGAGGGTCGGGGTCAGACCCAGTACTTC	CASSLEGRGQTQYF
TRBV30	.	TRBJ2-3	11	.	TGTGCCTGGAGTAGGGCAGATACGCAGTATTTT	CAWSRADTQYF
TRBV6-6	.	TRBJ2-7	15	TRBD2	TGTGCCAGCAGTACTAGCGGGAGGGCCAGGTACGAGCAGTACTTC	CASSTSGRARYEQYF
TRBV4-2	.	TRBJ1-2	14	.	TGTGCCAGCAGCCAAGGGAGCCTCAGGGATGGCTACACCTTC	CASSQGSLRDGYTF
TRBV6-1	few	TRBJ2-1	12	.	TGTGCCAGCAGTGAACAGGCGAGTGAGCAGTTCTTC	CASSEQASEQFF
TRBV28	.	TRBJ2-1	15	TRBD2	TGTGCCAGCAGTTCCGTAGCGGGAGGGCTTTATGAGCAGTTCTTC	CASSSVAGGLYEQFF
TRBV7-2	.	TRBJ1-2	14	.	TGTGCCAGCAGTTTGATCAGGGGCGAGAGTGGCTACACCTTC	CASSLIRGESGYTF
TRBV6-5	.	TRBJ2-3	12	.	TGTGCCAGCAGCCGGGGTGGTGATACGCAGTATTTT	CASSRGGDTQYF